This record looks at one T cell receptor beta chain sequence and its context. Its antigen is undetermined. These data come from a study of identical twins. A universal primer site was added by template switching, and unique molecular identifiers were carried by the cDNA. Each CDR3 protein gets one entry after TCRdb re-called the 5' RACE reads with MiXCR. Here the sample spans 500,000 or so distinct CDR3 sequences, 13% to 15% being singletons. There are 19 residues in the CDR3. Germline lookup yields CDR1 MNHNS and CDR2 SASEGT. Trimming removed 5 bases at V and 0 bases at J, with 26 bases between. Notes on the study in general: Weaker excess twin sharing was observed in beta out-of-frame sequences.

The sample was also linked to a second study, of yellow fever vaccine responses in identical twins.

The chain combines TRBV6-1 with TRBJ2-7; possible D gene TRBD1, 6 bases. The sequencing input was CD4+ T cells sorted from blood. The TCR comes from a woman younger than 30 in good health. The CDR3 spells CASSPSSSVLGHLSYEQYF. CDR3 in DNA: TGTGCCAGCAGTCCCTCCTCCTCCGTATTGGGACACCTCTCCTACGAGCAGTACTTC.